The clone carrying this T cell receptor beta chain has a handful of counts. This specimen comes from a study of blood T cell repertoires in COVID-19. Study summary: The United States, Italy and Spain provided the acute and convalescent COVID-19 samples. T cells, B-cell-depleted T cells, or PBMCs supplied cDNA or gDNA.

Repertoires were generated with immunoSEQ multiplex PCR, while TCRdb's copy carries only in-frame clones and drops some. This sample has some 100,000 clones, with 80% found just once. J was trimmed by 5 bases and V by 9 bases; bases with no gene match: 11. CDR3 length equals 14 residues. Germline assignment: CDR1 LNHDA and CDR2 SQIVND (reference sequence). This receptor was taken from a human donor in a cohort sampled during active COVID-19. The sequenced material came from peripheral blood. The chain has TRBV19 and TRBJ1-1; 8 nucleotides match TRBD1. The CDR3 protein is CASRSQGARTEAFF. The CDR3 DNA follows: TGTGCCAGCCGTTCGCAGGGGGCAAGGACTGAAGCTTTCTTT.